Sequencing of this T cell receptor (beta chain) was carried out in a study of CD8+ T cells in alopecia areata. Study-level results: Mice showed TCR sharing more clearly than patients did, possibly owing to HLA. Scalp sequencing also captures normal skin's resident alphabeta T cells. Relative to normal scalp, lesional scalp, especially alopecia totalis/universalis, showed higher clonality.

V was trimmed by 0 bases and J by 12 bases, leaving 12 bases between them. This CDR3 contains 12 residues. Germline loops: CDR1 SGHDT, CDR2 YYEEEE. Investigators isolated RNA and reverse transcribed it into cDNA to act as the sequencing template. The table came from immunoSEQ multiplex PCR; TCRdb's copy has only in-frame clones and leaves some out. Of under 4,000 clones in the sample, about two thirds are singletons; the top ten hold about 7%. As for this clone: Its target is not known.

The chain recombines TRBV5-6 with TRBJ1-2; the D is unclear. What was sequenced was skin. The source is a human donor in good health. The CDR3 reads CASSLGSSADTF. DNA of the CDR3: TGTGCCAGCAGCTTGGGGTCCTCCGCGGACACCTTC.